The present entry profiles one TCR beta chain with its context. Looked up from germline, CDR1 is ENHRY and CDR2 is SYGVKD. CDR3 length: 17 residues. The V gene lost 8 bases and the J gene lost 0 bases, with 20 bases spanning the gap. This record comes from a study of blood T cell repertoires in COVID-19. Looking at the study overall: Sources were T cells, B-cell-depleted T cells, or PBMCs; the material itself was cDNA or gDNA.

Per the original methods: Amplification of reference gene primers was used by the study to estimate nucleated cell counts. Repertoires were generated with immunoSEQ multiplex PCR, while TCRdb's copy carries only in-frame clones and drops some. V and J calls plus clone size are reproduced from that table; the DNA served to infer D and trimming. The table records roughly 100,000 clones, 70% to 85% of them present only once. The sequence was collected from an older woman with acute or convalescent COVID-19. Sample: peripheral blood. The gene calls are TRBV10-3 and TRBJ1-5, with D maybe TRBD1 (5 bases). CDR3 nucleotide sequence: TGTGCCATCCGACCCCCGCACAGGTCTGGTAGCAATCAGCCCCAGCATTTT. It specifies CAIRPPHRSGSNQPQHF.